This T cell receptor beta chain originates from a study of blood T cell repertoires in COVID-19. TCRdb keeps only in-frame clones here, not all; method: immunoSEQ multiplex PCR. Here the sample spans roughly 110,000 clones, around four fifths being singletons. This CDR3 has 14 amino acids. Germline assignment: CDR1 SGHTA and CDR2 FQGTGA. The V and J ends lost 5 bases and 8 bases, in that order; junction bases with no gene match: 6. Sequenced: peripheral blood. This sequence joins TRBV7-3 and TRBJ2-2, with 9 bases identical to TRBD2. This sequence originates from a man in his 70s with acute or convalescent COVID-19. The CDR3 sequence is CASSPGTSLGELFF. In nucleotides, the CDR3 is TGTGCCAGCAGCCCCGGGACTAGCTTGGGGGAGCTGTTTTTT. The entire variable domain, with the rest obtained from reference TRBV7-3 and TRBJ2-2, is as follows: GAGVSQTPSNKVTEKGKYVELRCDPISGHTALYWYRQSLGQGPEFLIYFQGTGAADDSGLPNDRFFAVRPEGSVSTLKIQRTERGDSAVYLCASSPGTSLGELFFGEGSRLTVL.